This T cell receptor (beta chain) was captured by sequencing in a study of beta chain features in type 1 diabetes. Study outcomes and limitations: In all four CD4+ subsets, TCRB CDR3 length was significantly, moderately reduced in type 1 diabetes.

The study reverse transcribed the entire isolated RNA, so it sequenced expressed TCRB transcripts. Sequencing used immunoSEQ multiplex PCR; TCRdb keeps in-frame clones, though not all of them. The sample holds fewer than 350,000 clones, over 12% seen once. Trimming removed 5 bases from V and 0 bases from J, with 11 bases in between. The CDR3 runs to 15 residues. CDR1 and CDR2 (germline): MDHEN, SYDVKM. About this clone: As yet, its antigen is unknown.

Sorting of CD4+ naive, central memory, regulatory and stem cell-like memory cells was performed via CD45RO/CCR7/CD25/CD127/CD95/CD27. Material: naive CD4+ T cells from blood. This TCR came from a man younger than 35 with type 1 diabetes. The chain combines TRBV28 with TRBJ2-1, with D maybe TRBD1 (6 bases). The CDR3 loop reads CASSTGFSSYNEQFF. The CDR3 nucleotides read TGTGCCAGCAGTACAGGGTTCAGCTCCTACAATGAGCAGTTCTTC.